The 11 T cell receptor beta chains presented below share a single source sample, sequenced in a study of CD8+ T cells in alopecia areata. Investigators isolated RNA and reverse transcribed it into cDNA to act as the sequencing template. Sequencing was performed with immunoSEQ multiplex PCR; in TCRdb, only in-frame clones are kept and a portion is missing. Singletons are absent from the sample, which has 200,000 to 300,000 clones. Sorting of pooled cutaneous lymph node cells used CD4, CD8alpha, NKG2D, NKG2ACE and other markers. The sequenced sample was CD4+ T cells sorted from a lymph node. Receptor source: a C3H/HeJ mouse with alopecia areata. MHC haplotype of the strain: H2-k.

A note on this clone: Gene labels here are mouse ones. Read sequence stops 4 residues before the CDR3 end, and the germline J gene provides the missing end. The sample contains more than one DNA sequence encoding this CDR3. The V gene is TRBV19, the J gene TRBJ2-5, with a possible D match to TRBD2 (5 bases). Germline loops: CDR1 FNHDT, CDR2 SITEND (reference sequence). There are 15 residues in the CDR3. Deletions cut 2 bases from V and 0 bases from J, with 10 bases between. The CDR3 DNA, read in part, is TGTGCCAGCAGTATTTGGGGAAGTAACCAAGAC. Amino acid sequence: CASSIWGSNQD. The full CDR3 is CASSIWGSNQDTQYF.

There are a few counts of this clone. Here the gene names and germline are mouse. The CDR3 is cut off 4 residues early in the read; its end comes from the germline J gene. V is TRBV13-1 and J is TRBJ2-3; D unclear. Trimming shortened V by 9 bases and J by 0 bases, and 8 bases separated the two germline ends. This CDR3 spans 12 amino acids. CDR1 and CDR2 (germline): NSHNY, SYGAGN. The CDR3 region is CATVSSAETLYF. The sequenced part of the CDR3 DNA is TGTGCCACTGTTTCTAGTGCAGAA.

Concerning this clone: Gene and germline names: mouse. The read falls 4 residues short of the CDR3 end, and the missing part is taken from the germline J gene. The gene calls are TRBV19 and TRBJ2-3; 9 nucleotides line up with TRBD2. Germline values: CDR1 FNHDT, CDR2 SITEND (reference sequence). The CDR3 length is 16 residues. The V gene end was trimmed by 5 bases and the J gene end by 0 bases; junction bases not matched to a gene: 7. The chain's CDR3 is CASRTWGGFSAETLYF. CDR3 DNA, as far as it was read: TGTGCCAGCAGAACCTGGGGGGGGTTTAGTGCAGAA. The complete variable domain, with remaining parts taken from reference TRBV19 and TRBJ2-3, reads GGIITQTPKFLIGQEGQKLTLKCQQNFNHDTMYWYRQDSGKGLRLIYYSITENDLQKGDLSEGYDASREKKSSFSLTVTSAQKNEMAVFLCASRTWGGFSAETLYFGSGTRLTVL.

As regards this clone: Germline and genes: mouse. Incomplete CDR3 DNA: TGTGCCAGCAGCCAGCGGGACAAA. It specifies CASSQRDK. The whole CDR3 protein reads CASSQRDKEVFF. The J gene is TRBJ1-1, the V gene TRBV5, with TRBD1 as a possible D gene (6 bases). Read coverage stops 4 residues before the CDR3 terminus; the germline J gene supplies the remainder. The germline V gene has CDR1 LGHNA and CDR2 YNLKQL (reference sequence). This CDR3 region has 12 residues.

In the case of this clone: Genes here carry mouse names. The observed sequence ends 4 residues before the CDR3 terminus, with the missing tail filled in from the germline J gene. The chain uses TRBV31 and TRBJ1-2; D is ambiguous. Germline-derived CDR1 and CDR2 are GKSSPN and SITVG. Trimming pared 0 bases from V and 0 bases from J, leaving 8 bases between. CDR3 length equals 14 residues. The CDR3 spells CAWSLLTANSDYTF. CDR3 DNA, as far as it was read: TGTGCCTGGAGTCTACTCACAGCAAACTCC.

There are many counts of this clone. Gene names and germline refer to mouse. Read coverage stops 4 residues before the CDR3 terminus; the germline J gene supplies the remainder. The V call is TRBV17, the J call TRBJ2-1, with TRBD2 matching over 7 bases. CDR1 and CDR2 from the germline V gene are MNHDT and YYDKIL. The CDR3 length is 13 residues. The CDR3 protein is CASSTLGVAEQFF. The sequenced part of the CDR3 DNA is TGTGCTAGCAGTACTCTGGGGGTAGCT. Full variable domain (missing parts from reference TRBV17 and TRBJ2-1): DTTVKQNPRYKLARVGKPVNLICSQTMNHDTMYWYQKKPNQAPKLLLFYYDKILNREADTFEKFQSSRPNNSFCSLYIGSAGLEYSAMYLCASSTLGVAEQFFGPGTRLTVL.

As for this clone: Germline and genes: mouse. The read gets to within 4 residues of the CDR3 end, and the germline J gene fills in the rest. J is TRBJ2-5 and V is TRBV13-2; tentatively, D is TRBD1 (6 bases). Germline V gene data show CDR1 as NNHNN and CDR2 as SYGAGS (reference sequence). The CDR3 loop spans 16 amino acids. Trimming took off 0 bases at V and 0 bases at J, with 11 bases between the two ends. Partial CDR3 DNA: TGTGCCAGCGGTGATGAAGGAAGGGGGAACCAAGAC. Translated: CASGDEGRGNQD. The whole CDR3 sequence is CASGDEGRGNQDTQYF.

This clone was detected only a few times. The genes and germline here are from mouse. With the read ending 4 residues before the CDR3 end, the germline J gene is used to fill in that end. The same CDR3 arises from other DNA sequences in this sample as well. The chain recombines TRBV5 with TRBJ2-2, with a possible D match to TRBD2 (5 bases). The ends were cut back, 0 bases at V and 0 bases at J, with 5 bases in the middle. This CDR3 has 15 residues. Per the germline V gene, CDR1 is LGHNA and CDR2 is YNLKQL (reference sequence). This chain's CDR3 is CASSQDWANTGQLYF. The DNA read from the CDR3 is TGTGCCAGCAGCCAAGACTGGGCAAACACCGGG.

As to this clone: Genes and germline are mouse. With the read ending 4 residues before the CDR3 end, the germline J gene is used to fill in that end. Other nucleotide sequences in the sample specify the same CDR3. This chain links TRBV5 with TRBJ2-3; maybe TRBD1 (6 bases). CDR1 is LGHNA and CDR2 is YNLKQL in the germline V gene (reference sequence). Between the trimmed V and J ends, which lost 0 bases and 0 bases, there was a span of 7 bases. CDR3 length: 15 amino acids. The CDR3 bases that were read are TGTGCCAGCAGCCAAGAGGGACAAAGTGCAGAA. Residues: CASSQEGQSAE. In full, the CDR3 reads CASSQEGQSAETLYF.

About this clone: Gene names are the mouse ones. The DNA ends 4 residues before the CDR3 does, and the rest of the CDR3 is filled in from the germline J gene. This chain uses TRBV14 with TRBJ2-3; the D gene is possibly TRBD1 (5 bases). The CDR3 loop spans 14 amino acids. Trimming took 2 bases from V and 3 from J, leaving 10 bases between them. CDR1 SGHDT and CDR2 FRDEAV come from the germline V gene. The CDR3 is CASSLGREAETLYF. The DNA read from the CDR3 is TGTGCCAGCAGTTTAGGCAGGGAGGCAGAA.

With regard to this clone: Gene and germline names: mouse. Read sequence stops 4 residues before the CDR3 end, and the germline J gene provides the missing end. The chain is built from TRBV19 and TRBJ1-2, with 10 positions matching TRBD1. From germline, CDR1 is FNHDT and CDR2 SITEND (reference sequence). The CDR3 has 15 amino acids. Losses at the gene ends were 2 bases for V and 3 bases for J; bases not matched to a gene: 4. The sequenced CDR3 bases are TGTGCCAGCAGTATCTCCGGGACAGGGGACTCC. Amino acids: CASSISGTGDS. The CDR3 reads in full as CASSISGTGDSDYTF.